Listed here are 14 T cell receptor beta chains from one sample, sequenced in a study of blood T cells in healthy people across ages. PCR was performed a second time for about 7 to 12 cycles using a sample-barcoded 5' primer and a J-beta primer mix. TCRdb reanalysed the 5' RACE reads using MiXCR and keeps one entry per CDR3 protein. The sample consists of about 1,400,000 distinct CDR3 sequences, roughly 45% of them appearing once. The sequencing input was blood. Receptors originate from a woman under 30 in good health.

This chain links TRBV5-1 with TRBJ1-2, with D perhaps matching TRBD1 (6 bases). Per the germline V gene, CDR1 is SGHRS and CDR2 is YFSETQ. This CDR3 contains 13 residues. V lost 4 bases, J lost 8 bases, and 15 bases lay in between. The CDR3 reads CASSVTGTRGYTF. The DNA for the CDR3 is TGCGCCAGCAGCGTAACAGGGACTCGCGGCTACACCTTC.

In its sample, this clonotype was seen once. J is TRBJ1-2 and V is TRBV19; the D gene is possibly TRBD1 (5 bases). The CDR3 is 16 residues long. CDR1 and CDR2 (germline): LNHDA, SQIVND (reference sequence). The V end lost 0 bases, the J end lost 5 bases, and 16 bases lay between the germline ends. CDR3 residues: CASSIDKGAAAYGYTF. As DNA, the CDR3 is TGTGCCAGTAGTATAGATAAAGGGGCGGCGGCGTATGGCTACACCTTC. Full variable domain (remainder filled in from reference TRBV19 and TRBJ1-2): DGGITQSPKYLFRKEGQNVTLSCEQNLNHDAMYWYRQDPGQGLRLIYYSQIVNDFQKGDIAEGYSVSREKKESFPLTVTSAQKNPTAFYLCASSIDKGAAAYGYTFGSGTRLTVV.

The chain has TRBV12-3 or TRBV12-4 and TRBJ1-1, with TRBD1 identical over 7 bases. V was clipped by 6 bases and J by 0 bases; unmatched bases: 7. The CDR3 loop spans 15 amino acids. CDR3 bases: TGTGCCAGCAGAACGACAGGGTCCATGAACACTGAAGCTTTCTTT. Translated, it gives CASRTTGSMNTEAFF.

This clonotype was recorded only once. The chain links TRBV12-3 or TRBV12-4 to TRBJ2-5; 10 nucleotides line up with TRBD2. The DNA end lines up better with TRBJ2-7; the J call may be wrong. This CDR3 contains 17 residues. CDR3 DNA sequence: TGTGCCAGCAGTTTTCGGCTAGCGGGAGACACACCCTACGAGCAGTACTTC. Its protein product is CASSFRLAGDTPYEQYF.

V is TRBV6-6 and J is TRBJ2-5; 8 bases line up with TRBD2. The CDR3 has 14 amino acids. Germline V gene lookup returns CDR1 MNHNY and CDR2 SVGAGI (reference sequence). V was clipped by 7 bases and J by 3 bases; unmatched bases: 7. The CDR3 spells CASKTGGPKETQYF. The CDR3 DNA is TGTGCCAGCAAAACGGGGGGGCCTAAAGAGACCCAGTACTTC.

This chain joins TRBV24-1 and TRBJ2-1, with 15 bases that match TRBD2. CDR3 length: 16 residues. Looked up from germline, CDR1 is KGHDR and CDR2 is SFDVKD. Trimming removed 2 bases from V and 7 bases from J; junction bases left unmatched: 2. This CDR3 reads CATSDWGTSGRNEQFF. CDR3 bases: TGTGCCACCAGTGATTGGGGGACTAGCGGGAGGAATGAGCAGTTCTTC.

This chain connects TRBV18 to TRBJ2-6; D may be TRBD1 (6 bases). V dropped 0 bases and J dropped 0 bases, with 12 bases sitting between them. The CDR3 is 18 amino acids. In germline, CDR1 is KGHSH, CDR2 LQKENI. The chain's CDR3 is CASSPPGQLTSGANVLTF. CDR3 sequence (DNA): TGTGCCAGCTCACCACCCGGACAGCTTACCTCTGGGGCCAACGTCCTGACTTTC.

This chain connects TRBV20-1 to TRBJ2-7, with D tentatively TRBD2 (6 bases). CDR3 size: 16 residues. Between the trimmed V and J ends, which lost 3 bases and 7 bases, there was a span of 25 bases. Germline loops: CDR1 DFQATT, CDR2 SNEGSKA (reference sequence). The CDR3 here is CSASVRSGRGYNEQYF. For the CDR3, the DNA is TGCAGTGCTAGTGTGAGGTCCGGGCGGGGCTACAATGAGCAGTACTTC.

This clonotype was counted many times. This chain links TRBV29-1 with TRBJ2-7; TRBD2 agrees at 13 bases. V lost 3 bases to trimming and J lost 0 bases; unmatched junction nucleotides: 2. Germline values: CDR1 SQVTM, CDR2 ANQGSEA. The CDR3 runs 15 residues. Here the CDR3 reads CSVDGTSGTSYEQYF. The DNA for the CDR3 is TGCAGCGTTGATGGGACTAGCGGGACCTCCTACGAGCAGTACTTC.

The chain carries TRBV20-1 and TRBJ1-1; D unclear. V dropped 1 base and J dropped 2 bases, with 5 bases sitting between them. The CDR3 covers 12 residues. CDR1 DFQATT and CDR2 SNEGSKA come from the germline V gene (reference sequence). CDR3 sequence (DNA): TGCAGTGCTAGAGGAGCAAACACTGAAGCTTTCTTT. Amino acids: CSARGANTEAFF.

V and J are TRBV6-5 and TRBJ2-7; TRBD1 aligns across 10 bases. This CDR3 contains 16 residues. The V segment lost 6 bases and the J segment 2 bases; nucleotides outside the gene matches: 10. CDR1 and CDR2 from the germline V gene are MNHEY and SVGAGI. This CDR3 reads CASSRPGQGIPYEQYF. The CDR3 region has the DNA TGTGCCAGCAGCCGACCGGGACAGGGGATTCCCTACGAGCAGTACTTC.

The chain combines TRBV6-1 with TRBJ2-3; D unresolved. The CDR3 extends over 14 amino acids. V was cut by 9 bases and J by 2 bases, with 15 bases left in between. The germline V gene has CDR1 MNHNS and CDR2 SASEGT. As DNA, the CDR3 is TGTGCCAGTGGAGTGGGGTTACTCACAGATACGCAGTATTTT. Translating it yields CASGVGLLTDTQYF.

CDR3 protein: CASSQDVMKAKPYNEQFF. The DNA of the CDR3 is TGTGCCAGCAGCCAAGACGTGATGAAGGCTAAACCATACAATGAGCAGTTCTTC. This chain connects TRBV4-2 to TRBJ2-1, with D uncertain. Looked up from germline, CDR1 is LGHNA and CDR2 is YNFKEQ. V lost 0 bases and J lost 4, with 19 bases in between. CDR3 length: 18 residues.

As regards this clonotype: Since a much larger clone is just one base distant, this may be a read error. The chain has TRBV28 and TRBJ2-4; no firm D call. The J call could be wrong; TRBJ2-5 is a better fit for the DNA end. Per the germline V gene, CDR1 is MDHEN and CDR2 is SYDVKM. The CDR3 loop spans 15 amino acids. CDR3 DNA: TGTGCCAGCAGTTCGAGAGGCTTAGCACAGGAGACCCAGTACTTC. This translates into CASSSRGLAQETQYF.